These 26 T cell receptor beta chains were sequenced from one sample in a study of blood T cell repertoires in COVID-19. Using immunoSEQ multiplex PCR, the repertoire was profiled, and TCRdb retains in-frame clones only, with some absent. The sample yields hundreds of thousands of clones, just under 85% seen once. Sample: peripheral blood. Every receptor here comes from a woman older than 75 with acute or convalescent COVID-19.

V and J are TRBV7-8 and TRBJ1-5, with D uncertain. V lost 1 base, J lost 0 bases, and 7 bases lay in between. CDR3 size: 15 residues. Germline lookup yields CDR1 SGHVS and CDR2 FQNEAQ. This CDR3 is CASSLDFNSNQPQHF. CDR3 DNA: TGTGCCAGCAGCTTAGATTTTAATAGCAATCAGCCCCAGCATTTT. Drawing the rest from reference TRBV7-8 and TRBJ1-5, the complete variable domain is GAGVSQSPRYKVAKRGQDVALRCDPISGHVSLFWYQQALGQGPEFLTYFQNEAQLDKSGLPSDRFFAERPEGSVSTLKIQRTQQEDSAVYLCASSLDFNSNQPQHFGDGTRLSIL.

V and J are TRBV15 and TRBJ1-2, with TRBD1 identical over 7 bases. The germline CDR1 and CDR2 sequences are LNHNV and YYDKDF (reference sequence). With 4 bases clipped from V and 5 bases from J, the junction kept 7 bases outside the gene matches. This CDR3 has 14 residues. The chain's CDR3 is CATSTNTGDYGYTF. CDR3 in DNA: TGTGCCACCAGCACCAACACAGGGGATTATGGCTACACCTTC.

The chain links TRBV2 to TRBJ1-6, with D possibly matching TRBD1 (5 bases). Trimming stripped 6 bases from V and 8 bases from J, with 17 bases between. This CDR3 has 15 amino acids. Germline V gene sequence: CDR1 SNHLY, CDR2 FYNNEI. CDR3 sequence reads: CASRRQSLSDSPLHF. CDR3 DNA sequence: TGTGCCAGCAGAAGACAGTCCTTGTCGGATTCACCCCTCCACTTT.

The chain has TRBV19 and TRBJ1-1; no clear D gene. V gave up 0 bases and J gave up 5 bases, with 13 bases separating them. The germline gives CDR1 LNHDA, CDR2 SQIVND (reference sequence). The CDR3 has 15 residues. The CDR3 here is CASSIDRSDYTEAFF. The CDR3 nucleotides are TGTGCCAGTAGTATAGACAGGTCGGATTATACTGAAGCTTTCTTT.

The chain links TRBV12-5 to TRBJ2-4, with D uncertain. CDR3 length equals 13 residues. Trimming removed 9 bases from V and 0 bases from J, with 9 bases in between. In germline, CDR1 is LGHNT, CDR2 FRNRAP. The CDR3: CARRSLAKNIQYF. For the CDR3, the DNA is TGTGCTAGACGTAGTCTAGCCAAAAACATTCAGTACTTC.

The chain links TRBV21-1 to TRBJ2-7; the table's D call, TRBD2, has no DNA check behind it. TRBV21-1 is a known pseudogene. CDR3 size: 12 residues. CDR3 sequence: CASSKRGYEQYF. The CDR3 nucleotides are TGTGCCAGCAGCAAACGGGGCTACGAGCAGTACTTC.

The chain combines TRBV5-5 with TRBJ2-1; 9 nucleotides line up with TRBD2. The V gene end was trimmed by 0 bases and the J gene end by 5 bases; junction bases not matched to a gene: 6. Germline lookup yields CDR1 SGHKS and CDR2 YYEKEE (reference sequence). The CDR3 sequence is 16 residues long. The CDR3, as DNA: TGTGCCAGCAGCTTGGGTCAAGCGGGGGGCCACAATGAGCAGTTCTTC. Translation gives CASSLGQAGGHNEQFF. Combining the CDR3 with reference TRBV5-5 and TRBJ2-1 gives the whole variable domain DAGVTQSPTHLIKTRGQQVTLRCSPISGHKSVSWYQQVLGQGPQFIFQYYEKEERGRGNFPDRFSARQFPNYSSELNVNALLLGDSALYLCASSLGQAGGHNEQFFGPGTRLTVL.

The CDR3 region is CASSLGGTGGAPLHF. The CDR3 DNA reads as TGTGCCAGCAGCTTAGGCGGGACAGGGGGGGCACCCCTCCACTTT. V usage is TRBV7-9 and J usage is TRBJ1-6; 11 nucleotides line up with TRBD1. CDR1 and CDR2 from the germline V gene are SEHNR and FQNEAQ (reference sequence). V gave up 1 base and J gave up 11 bases; unmatched junction bases: 4. This CDR3 contains 15 residues.

Here the CDR3 DNA reads TGCGCCAGCAGCCGCGGGGGAAGTGATTCACCCCTCCACTTT. As protein: CASSRGGSDSPLHF. The chain couples TRBV5-1 to TRBJ1-6; D perhaps matches TRBD1 (5 bases). This CDR3 spans 14 amino acids. Trimming shortened V by 4 bases and J by 8 bases, and 13 bases separated the two germline ends. Germline CDR1 and CDR2: SGHRS and YFSETQ.

In DNA form, the CDR3 reads TGTGCCAGCTCACCATCCGGGACTGAGAACACTGAAGCTTTCTTT. It yields the protein CASSPSGTENTEAFF. The chain carries TRBV18 and TRBJ1-1; D is possibly TRBD1 (5 bases). Germline loops: CDR1 KGHSH, CDR2 LQKENI. The CDR3 is made up of 15 amino acids. The V end was cut by 2 bases, the J end by 1 base, with 11 bases between.

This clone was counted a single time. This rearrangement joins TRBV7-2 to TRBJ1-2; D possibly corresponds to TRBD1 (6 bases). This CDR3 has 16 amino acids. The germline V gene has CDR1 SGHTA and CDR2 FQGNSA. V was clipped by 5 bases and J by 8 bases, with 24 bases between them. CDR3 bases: TGTGCCAGCAGCCCGGACAGCCCTATGAGATTAGTAGGCTACACCTTC. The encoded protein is CASSPDSPMRLVGYTF.

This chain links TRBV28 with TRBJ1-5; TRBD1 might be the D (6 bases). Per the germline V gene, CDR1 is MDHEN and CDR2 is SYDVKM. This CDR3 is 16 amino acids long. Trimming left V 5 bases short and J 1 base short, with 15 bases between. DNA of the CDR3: TGTGCCAGCAGTGTCAAGGGGGTAAGAAGCAATCAGCCCCAGCATTTT. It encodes CASSVKGVRSNQPQHF.

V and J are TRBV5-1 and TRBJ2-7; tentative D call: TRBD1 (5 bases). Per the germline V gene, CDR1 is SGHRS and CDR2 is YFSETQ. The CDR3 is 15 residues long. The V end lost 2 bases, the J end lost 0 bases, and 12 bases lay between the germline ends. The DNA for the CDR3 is TGCGCCAGCAGCTTTGGGGTAGGGGTCTCCTACGAGCAGTACTTC. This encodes CASSFGVGVSYEQYF.

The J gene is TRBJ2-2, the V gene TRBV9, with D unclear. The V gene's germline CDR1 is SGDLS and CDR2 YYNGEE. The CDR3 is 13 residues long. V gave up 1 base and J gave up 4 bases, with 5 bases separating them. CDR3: CASSVLPTGELFF. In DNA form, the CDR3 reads TGTGCCAGCAGCGTACTCCCCACCGGGGAGCTGTTTTTT.

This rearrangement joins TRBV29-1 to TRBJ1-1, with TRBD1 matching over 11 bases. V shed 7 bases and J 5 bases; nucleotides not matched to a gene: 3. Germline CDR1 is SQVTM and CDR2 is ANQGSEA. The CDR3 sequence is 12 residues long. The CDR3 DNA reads TGCAGCGCTGGACAGGGGGCGACTGAAGCTTTCTTT. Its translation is CSAGQGATEAFF.

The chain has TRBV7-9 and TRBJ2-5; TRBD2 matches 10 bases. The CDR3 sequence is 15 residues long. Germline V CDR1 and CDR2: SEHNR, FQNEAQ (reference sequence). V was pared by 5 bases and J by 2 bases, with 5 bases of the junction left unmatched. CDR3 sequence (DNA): TGTGCCAGCAGCCGTACTAGCGGGGTACAAGAGACCCAGTACTTC. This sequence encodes CASSRTSGVQETQYF. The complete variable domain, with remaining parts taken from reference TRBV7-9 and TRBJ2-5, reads DTGVSQNPRHKITKRGQNVTFRCDPISEHNRLYWYRQTLGQGPEFLTYFQNEAQLEKSRLLSDRFSAERPKGSFSTLEIQRTEQGDSAMYLCASSRTSGVQETQYFGPGTRLLVL.

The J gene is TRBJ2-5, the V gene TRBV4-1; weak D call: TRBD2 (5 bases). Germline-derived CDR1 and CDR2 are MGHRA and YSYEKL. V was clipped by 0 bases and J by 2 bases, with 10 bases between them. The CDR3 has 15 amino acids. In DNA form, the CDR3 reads TGCGCCAGCAGCCAAGATATTAGAGGGCAAGAGACCCAGTACTTC. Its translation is CASSQDIRGQETQYF.

The DNA of the CDR3 is TGTGCCAGCAGTTTAACGAGGGATCAGCCCCAGCATTTT. Its protein is CASSLTRDQPQHF. This chain connects TRBV27 to TRBJ1-5; D ambiguous. The CDR3 sequence is 13 residues long. The V and J ends lost 2 bases and 5 bases respectively, with 7 bases between them. The germline gives CDR1 MNHEY, CDR2 SMNVEV (reference sequence).

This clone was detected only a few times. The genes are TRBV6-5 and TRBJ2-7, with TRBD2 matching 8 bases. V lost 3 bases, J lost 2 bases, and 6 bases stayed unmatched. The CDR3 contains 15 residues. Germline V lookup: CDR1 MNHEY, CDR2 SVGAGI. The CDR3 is CASSYLSGAPYEQYF. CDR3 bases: TGTGCCAGCAGTTATCTTAGCGGGGCGCCCTACGAGCAGTACTTC.

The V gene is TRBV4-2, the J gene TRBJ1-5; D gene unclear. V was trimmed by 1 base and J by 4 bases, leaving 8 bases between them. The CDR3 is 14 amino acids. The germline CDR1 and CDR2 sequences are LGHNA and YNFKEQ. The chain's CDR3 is CASSQGRKNQPQHF. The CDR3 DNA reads TGTGCCAGCAGCCAAGGGCGGAAAAATCAGCCCCAGCATTTT.

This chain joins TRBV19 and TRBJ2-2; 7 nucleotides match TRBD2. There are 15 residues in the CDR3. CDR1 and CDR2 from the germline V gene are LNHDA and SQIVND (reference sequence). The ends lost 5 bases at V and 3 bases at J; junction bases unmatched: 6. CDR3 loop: CASSASGGYTGELFF. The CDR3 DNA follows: TGTGCCAGTAGTGCCTCGGGGGGTTACACCGGGGAGCTGTTTTTT. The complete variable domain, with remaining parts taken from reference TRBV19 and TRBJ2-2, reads DGGITQSPKYLFRKEGQNVTLSCEQNLNHDAMYWYRQDPGQGLRLIYYSQIVNDFQKGDIAEGYSVSREKKESFPLTVTSAQKNPTAFYLCASSASGGYTGELFFGEGSRLTVL.

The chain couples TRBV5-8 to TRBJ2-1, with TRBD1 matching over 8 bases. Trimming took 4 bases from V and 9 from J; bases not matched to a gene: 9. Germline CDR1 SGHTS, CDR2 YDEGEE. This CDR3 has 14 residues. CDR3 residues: CASSQDRARSEQFF. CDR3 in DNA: TGTGCCAGCAGCCAGGACAGGGCTAGGAGTGAGCAGTTCTTC.

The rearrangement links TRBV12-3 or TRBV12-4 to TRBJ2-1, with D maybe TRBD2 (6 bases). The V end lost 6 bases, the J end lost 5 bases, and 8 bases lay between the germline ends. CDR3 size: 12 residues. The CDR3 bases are TGTGCCAGCAGGGGAGGAAACAATGAGCAGTTCTTC. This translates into CASRGGNNEQFF.

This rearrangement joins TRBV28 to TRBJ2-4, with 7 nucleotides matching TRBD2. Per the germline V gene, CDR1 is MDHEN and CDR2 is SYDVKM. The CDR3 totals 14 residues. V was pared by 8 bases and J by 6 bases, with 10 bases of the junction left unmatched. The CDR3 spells CASLSFGGGNIQYF. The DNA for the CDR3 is TGTGCCAGCCTTAGTTTTGGCGGGGGAAACATTCAGTACTTC. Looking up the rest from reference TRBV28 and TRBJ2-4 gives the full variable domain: DVKVTQSSRYLVKRTGEKVFLECVQDMDHENMFWYRQDPGLGLRLIYFSYDVKMKEKGDIPEGYSVSREKKERFSLILESASTNQTSMYLCASLSFGGGNIQYFGAGTRLSVL.

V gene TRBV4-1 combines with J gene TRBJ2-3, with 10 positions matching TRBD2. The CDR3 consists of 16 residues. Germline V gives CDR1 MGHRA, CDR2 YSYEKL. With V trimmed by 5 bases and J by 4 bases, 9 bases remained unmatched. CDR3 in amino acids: CASSKANSGGSDTQYF. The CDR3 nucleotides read TGCGCCAGCAGCAAAGCTAATAGCGGGGGGTCAGATACGCAGTATTTT.

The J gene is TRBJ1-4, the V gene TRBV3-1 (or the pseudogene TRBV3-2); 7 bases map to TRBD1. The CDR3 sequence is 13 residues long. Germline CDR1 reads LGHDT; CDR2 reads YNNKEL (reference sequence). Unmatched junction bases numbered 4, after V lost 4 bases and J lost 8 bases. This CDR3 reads CASSRTGQEKLFF. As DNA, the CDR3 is TGTGCCAGCAGCCGGACAGGTCAGGAAAAACTGTTTTTT.